These 32 T cell receptor beta chains share one sample of origin, sequenced in a study of cytomegalovirus exposure and HLA in healthy donors (dated by TCRdb to 2016 to 2017). The protocol used for the library was the immunoSEQ multiplex PCR assay. A mixture of 60 forward primers for TCR Vbeta segments and 13 reverse primers for TCR Jbeta segments was used in the multiplex PCR. TCRdb limited this immuneACCESS table to in-frame rearrangements with V and J called. A share of clones is missing; checked studies link under half to unresolved V genes, and the rest is unexplained. Present in this sample are about 120,000 clones, roughly 9.9% of which were seen just once. The ten biggest clones cover approximately 3% of the sample. Sequenced sample: PBMCs. These receptors all stem from a man aged 25-45 years in good health and CMV-seronegative.

J is TRBJ2-3 and V is TRBV7-2; D is perhaps TRBD1 (6 bases). This CDR3 has 17 amino acids. The V end was cut by 3 bases, the J end by 2 bases, with 18 bases between. Per the germline V gene, CDR1 is SGHTA and CDR2 is FQGNSA. In DNA, the CDR3 is TGTGCCAGCAGCTTGGGGTACCTGGACAGCAACACAGATACGCAGTATTTT. Residues: CASSLGYLDSNTDTQYF.

The DNA of the CDR3 is TGTGCCAGCAGCCCTGCGGACAGGGAGGCGGCTTTCTTT. Its protein product is CASSPADREAAFF. The chain employs TRBV5-4 and TRBJ1-1; 8 nucleotides line up with TRBD1. Germline CDR1 SGHNT, CDR2 YYREEE (reference sequence). V dropped 4 bases and J dropped 11; count of bases not matched to a gene: 10. The CDR3 sequence is 13 residues long.

CDR3 DNA sequence: TGTGCCAGCAGCTTAGACGGCCAGGGCAGTCAGCCCCAGCATTTT. Translation gives CASSLDGQGSQPQHF. This rearrangement joins TRBV11-2 to TRBJ1-5, with a possible D match to TRBD1 (5 bases). This CDR3 is 15 amino acids long. V lost 0 bases and J 6 bases, leaving 12 bases between the germline ends. Germline CDR1 reads SGHAT; CDR2 reads FQNNGV.

This clone was picked up a small number of times. V is TRBV2 and J is TRBJ2-3, with 8 positions matching TRBD2. CDR3 length equals 16 residues. V lost 4 bases to trimming and J lost 5 bases; unmatched junction nucleotides: 11. CDR1 is SNHLY and CDR2 is FYNNEI in the germline V gene. As DNA, the CDR3 is TGTGCCAGCAGTGCGGTCCTCGCGGGGGGAAGAGATACGCAGTATTTT. Protein: CASSAVLAGGRDTQYF.

The chain carries TRBV29-1 and TRBJ2-1; the D is unclear. Trimming stripped 7 bases from V and 0 bases from J, with 16 bases between. This CDR3 region has 15 residues. Germline values: CDR1 SQVTM, CDR2 ANQGSEA. The CDR3 nucleotides read TGCAGCGCTAGAGCGATGGCCATCTCCTACAATGAGCAGTTCTTC. This encodes CSARAMAISYNEQFF.

There are a few counts of this clone. The chain is built from TRBV5-1 and TRBJ2-7; a weak D match, TRBD1 (6 bases). CDR3 length equals 14 residues. The V end lost 10 bases, the J end lost 5 bases, and 22 bases lay between the germline ends. The germline CDR1 and CDR2 sequences are SGHRS and YFSETQ. The CDR3 is CASAFGQGFDEQYF. The CDR3 DNA sequence: TGCGCCTCCGCGTTCGGGCAGGGGTTCGACGAGCAGTACTTC.

The chain joins TRBV29-1 to TRBJ1-2; the D gene is possibly TRBD1 (5 bases). V lost 4 bases, J lost 1 base, and 13 bases lay in between. Germline V gives CDR1 SQVTM, CDR2 ANQGSEA. The CDR3 extends over 14 amino acids. CDR3 in DNA: TGCAGCGTTGGAGTAGGGGTCCGTAACTATGGCTACACCTTC. This codes for CSVGVGVRNYGYTF.

This clone was counted a few times. The chain recombines TRBV7-8 with TRBJ1-1; no clear D gene. This CDR3 is 17 amino acids long. The V end was cut by 1 base, the J end by 3 bases, with 18 bases between. The germline CDR1 and CDR2 sequences are SGHVS and FQNEAQ. The CDR3 sequence: CASSLVTAADLDTEAFF. The CDR3 nucleotides are TGTGCCAGCAGCTTAGTAACAGCCGCAGATCTGGACACTGAAGCTTTCTTT.

The chain joins TRBV6-4 to TRBJ1-6; 8 nucleotides line up with TRBD1. The length of the CDR3 is 15 residues. Germline values: CDR1 MRHNA, CDR2 SNTAGT. The J segment lost 4 bases and the V segment lost 5 bases, leaving 4 bases of the junction unmatched. DNA for the CDR3: TGTGCCAGCAGTCCAGGGGGCACGTATAATTCACCCCTCCACTTT. Its protein is CASSPGGTYNSPLHF.

A few counts support this clone. The chain is built from TRBV30 and TRBJ2-7; tentative D call: TRBD2 (5 bases). Germline V gene sequence: CDR1 GTSNPN, CDR2 SVGIG (reference sequence). There are 11 residues in the CDR3. The CDR3 nucleotides read TGTGCTTTGGAGGACGCCTACGAGCAGTACTTC. Translated, it gives CALEDAYEQYF.

This sequence joins TRBV9 and TRBJ1-5; TRBD1 matches at 7 bases. Germline lookup yields CDR1 SGDLS and CDR2 YYNGEE. The CDR3 covers 15 residues. V lost 4 bases, J lost 0 bases, and 4 bases stayed unmatched. CDR3 amino acids: CASSQGQNSNQPQHF. The CDR3 nucleotides are TGTGCCAGCAGCCAGGGACAGAATAGCAATCAGCCCCAGCATTTT.

This clone was observed a few times. V and J are TRBV9 and TRBJ1-2; D is unresolved. The ends were cut back, 4 bases at V and 1 base at J, with 14 bases in the middle. The germline CDR1 and CDR2 sequences are SGDLS and YYNGEE. The CDR3 extends over 15 amino acids. CDR3 in amino acids: CASSLGENRNYGYTF. CDR3 nucleotide sequence: TGTGCCAGCAGCCTCGGGGAAAATCGTAACTATGGCTACACCTTC.

A few counts support this clone. As DNA, the CDR3 is TGTGCCAGCAGTGAAACAGGGGTTTACACTGAAGCTTTCTTT. This sequence encodes CASSETGVYTEAFF. V is TRBV25-1 and J is TRBJ1-1; 7 positions agree with TRBD1. Trimming took 2 bases from V and 3 from J; bases not matched to a gene: 3. In germline, CDR1 is MGHDK, CDR2 SYGVNS. The length of the CDR3 is 14 residues.

The chain is built from TRBV5-8 and TRBJ1-1; 9 bases map to TRBD1. Germline V gene data show CDR1 as SGHTS and CDR2 as YDEGEE. This CDR3 spans 15 amino acids. Trimming removed 5 bases from V and 0 bases from J; junction bases left unmatched: 5. CDR3 protein: CASRARDRVNTEAFF. In nucleotides, the CDR3 is TGTGCCAGCAGAGCCAGGGACAGGGTGAACACTGAAGCTTTCTTT.

The sample holds a few counts of this clone. The chain combines TRBV7-8 with TRBJ2-5, with D possibly being TRBD2 (5 bases). The CDR3 runs to 14 residues. V dropped 1 base and J dropped 4 bases, with 10 bases sitting between them. Germline loops: CDR1 SGHVS, CDR2 FQNEAQ. The CDR3 sequence is CASSLGGLGETQYF. The CDR3 nucleotides read TGTGCCAGCAGCTTAGGAGGGTTGGGAGAGACCCAGTACTTC.

This chain joins TRBV5-4 and TRBJ1-3, with D possibly being TRBD1 (6 bases). The germline gives CDR1 SGHNT, CDR2 YYREEE (reference sequence). The CDR3 extends over 13 amino acids. V was shortened by 2 bases and J by 10 bases, with 13 bases between the two germline ends. CDR3 in amino acids: CASSLTGLGTIYF. The CDR3, as DNA: TGTGCCAGCAGCTTAACAGGGTTGGGGACCATATATTTT.

There are a few counts of this clone. The chain recombines TRBV4-1 with TRBJ1-2; D unresolved. Germline V gene data show CDR1 as MGHRA and CDR2 as YSYEKL. Trimming removed 1 base at V and 1 base at J, with 10 bases between. The CDR3 loop spans 15 amino acids. CDR3 amino acids: CASSQVEEYNYGYTF. The CDR3 nucleotides read TGCGCCAGCAGCCAAGTCGAGGAATATAACTATGGCTACACCTTC.

The chain carries TRBV4-1 and TRBJ2-7; D gene uncertain. Germline V lookup: CDR1 MGHRA, CDR2 YSYEKL. V was cut by 1 base and J by 2 bases, with 12 bases left in between. The CDR3 loop spans 15 amino acids. The CDR3 bases are TGCGCCAGCAGCCAAGTGCCCGAAGAGGCCTACGAGCAGTACTTC. Translation gives CASSQVPEEAYEQYF.

This clone has only a few counts. The chain has TRBV7-2 and TRBJ2-5, with TRBD1 matching 9 bases. The V segment lost 3 bases and the J segment 4 bases; nucleotides outside the gene matches: 6. The CDR3 totals 15 residues. Germline V gene lookup returns CDR1 SGHTA and CDR2 FQGNSA. In DNA form, the CDR3 reads TGTGCCAGCAGCTTCGCGGGACAGGGAAGAGAGACCCAGTACTTC. It encodes CASSFAGQGRETQYF.

This clone has more than one count but fewer than ten. This rearrangement joins TRBV30 to TRBJ1-6, with 7 bases that match TRBD1. The CDR3 extends over 15 amino acids. J gave up 5 bases and V 2 bases, and 6 bases lay outside the gene matches. Germline lookup yields CDR1 GTSNPN and CDR2 SVGIG (reference sequence). CDR3 nucleotides: TGTGCCTGGAGTATCCGGGACAGAGATAATTCACCCCTCCACTTT. Translation gives CAWSIRDRDNSPLHF.

This chain joins TRBV5-1 and TRBJ1-2, with a possible D match to TRBD1 (5 bases). Germline CDR1 reads SGHRS; CDR2 reads YFSETQ. Trimming cost V 4 bases and J 4 bases, with 17 bases left between them. The CDR3 is 15 residues long. CDR3 bases: TGCGCCAGCAGCCTGGGGCGTGACACGGTCTATGGCTACACCTTC. It is translated as CASSLGRDTVYGYTF.

The V call is TRBV27, the J call TRBJ2-1; D is possibly TRBD1 (6 bases). The CDR3 spans 14 residues. Trimming took off 6 bases at V and 4 bases at J, with 13 bases between the two ends. Germline lookup yields CDR1 MNHEY and CDR2 SMNVEV (reference sequence). CDR3 protein: CASRKGQTYNEQFF. DNA for the CDR3: TGTGCCAGCAGAAAAGGACAGACTTACAATGAGCAGTTCTTC.

V is TRBV5-1 and J is TRBJ2-3, with 9 bases matching TRBD2. V dropped 4 bases and J dropped 2; count of bases not matched to a gene: 5. The CDR3 contains 15 residues. Germline V gene lookup returns CDR1 SGHRS and CDR2 YFSETQ. DNA of the CDR3: TGCGCCAGCAGCCTAGCGGGATTAAACACAGATACGCAGTATTTT. Translated, it gives CASSLAGLNTDTQYF. The variable domain in full, completed from reference TRBV5-1 and TRBJ2-3, reads KAGVTQTPRYLIKTRGQQVTLSCSPISGHRSVSWYQQTPGQGLQFLFEYFSETQRNKGNFPGRFSGRQFSNSRSEMNVSTLELGDSALYLCASSLAGLNTDTQYFGPGTRLTVL.

V is TRBV4-3 and J is TRBJ2-7; 14 bases align to TRBD2. V was pared by 4 bases and J by 7 bases, with 9 bases of the junction left unmatched. The CDR3 length is 16 residues. CDR1 and CDR2 (germline): LGHNA, YSLEER. The CDR3 nucleotides are TGCGCCAGCAGCCCGACTAGCGGGGGGGTCCTCCGGGAGCAGTACTTC. Protein product: CASSPTSGGVLREQYF.

The rearrangement links TRBV25-1 to TRBJ2-7; 9 bases map to TRBD1. The junction had 12 bases not matched to a gene; V was cut back by 5 bases and J by 7 bases. The length of the CDR3 is 15 residues. CDR1 MGHDK and CDR2 SYGVNS come from the germline V gene. CDR3 loop: CASSPPADRGLEQYF. The DNA of the CDR3 is TGTGCCAGCAGTCCCCCTGCGGACAGGGGTTTAGAGCAGTACTTC.

This clone occurred a few times. This chain's CDR3 is CASSPDSLRPYEQYF. CDR3 sequence (DNA): TGTGCCAGCAGCCCGGACAGCCTGAGACCCTACGAGCAGTACTTC. The chain employs TRBV7-8 and TRBJ2-7; perhaps TRBD1 as D (6 bases). The CDR3 has 15 amino acids. In germline, CDR1 is SGHVS, CDR2 FQNEAQ. V dropped 5 bases and J dropped 2 bases, with 16 bases sitting between them.

This chain joins TRBV9 and TRBJ1-2, with 7 bases that match TRBD1. CDR3 length: 12 residues. V was pared by 6 bases and J by 8 bases, with 7 bases of the junction left unmatched. Germline loops: CDR1 SGDLS, CDR2 YYNGEE. This CDR3 reads CASTLTGDGYTF. The CDR3 coding sequence is TGTGCCAGCACCCTAACAGGGGACGGCTACACCTTC.

The sample holds a few counts of this clone. The CDR3 region is CASSYLTGARVAFF. CDR3 coding DNA: TGTGCCAGCAGCTACCTGACAGGGGCGAGGGTAGCTTTCTTT. The chain carries TRBV13 and TRBJ1-1, with TRBD1 matching 8 bases. The CDR3 contains 14 residues. The V and J ends lost 4 bases and 10 bases, in that order; junction bases with no gene match: 11. Germline V lookup: CDR1 PRHDT, CDR2 FYEKMQ (reference sequence).

The chain joins TRBV28 to TRBJ1-1, with D perhaps matching TRBD1 (6 bases). Germline CDR1 and CDR2: MDHEN and SYDVKM. The CDR3 totals 16 residues. V was cut by 6 bases and J by 2 bases, with 19 bases left in between. CDR3 region: CASSPVGAEENTEAFF. Written as DNA, the CDR3 is TGTGCCAGCAGCCCTGTGGGGGCAGAGGAAAACACTGAAGCTTTCTTT.

This chain connects TRBV19 to TRBJ1-1; no firm D call. Per the germline V gene, CDR1 is LNHDA and CDR2 is SQIVND (reference sequence). The CDR3 consists of 17 residues. V gave up 3 bases and J gave up 5 bases, with 22 bases separating them. The CDR3 DNA reads as TGTGCCAGTAGTATGTGGAACTACGGAATAAGAGGGACTGAAGCTTTCTTT. As protein: CASSMWNYGIRGTEAFF.

The chain is built from TRBV5-1 and TRBJ1-5; a possible D gene is TRBD1 (6 bases). This CDR3 region has 15 residues. Germline V lookup: CDR1 SGHRS, CDR2 YFSETQ. Trimming took off 0 bases at V and 7 bases at J, with 14 bases between the two ends. The CDR3 loop reads CASSLDGGQGQPQHF. The CDR3, as DNA: TGCGCCAGCAGCTTGGACGGGGGGCAGGGGCAGCCCCAGCATTTT. Full variable domain (rest looked up from reference TRBV5-1 and TRBJ1-5): KAGVTQTPRYLIKTRGQQVTLSCSPISGHRSVSWYQQTPGQGLQFLFEYFSETQRNKGNFPGRFSGRQFSNSRSEMNVSTLELGDSALYLCASSLDGGQGQPQHFGDGTRLSIL.

This clone has just a few counts. V and J are TRBV15 and TRBJ1-1; 7 bases line up with TRBD1. The length of the CDR3 is 14 residues. From germline, CDR1 is LNHNV and CDR2 YYDKDF (reference sequence). J was trimmed by 11 bases and V by 4 bases; bases with no gene match: 13. The CDR3 sequence: CATSKETGTRAAFF. The CDR3, as DNA: TGTGCCACCAGCAAAGAGACAGGGACCAGGGCGGCTTTCTTT.